Listed below are T cell receptor beta chains from one sample, sequenced in a study of regulatory T cells in long-lasting Graves disease. TCRdb re-called the multiplex PCR reads through MiXCR, storing one row per CDR3 protein. The profile shows 400,000 to 450,000 distinct CDR3 sequences, about 16% of them singletons. This same sample was also part of a study on T cells in Graves' hyperthyroidism and ophthalmopathy.

The sample consisted of peripheral blood mononuclear cells (PBMCs), taken at new diagnosis, from a patient treated with antithyroid drugs. Receptor source: a woman between 25 and 40 years old with Graves disease. The CDR3 runs from the conserved cysteine through the conserved F or W. D genes are given only for firm matches. Size tells how often a clone was seen (once, few, many) or the class of an expanded clone, and some rows leave it out.

d_call j_call v_call clone_size cdr3_aa cdr3_nt
TRBD2 TRBJ2-1 TRBV4-1 few CASSFRGSGINYNEQFF TGCGCCAGCAGCTTCCGGGGTAGCGGGATAAACTACAATGAGCAGTTCTTC
- TRBJ1-1 TRBV9 few CASSVGALGTTEAFF TGTGCCAGCAGCGTAGGTGCGCTGGGGACCACTGAAGCTTTCTTT
TRBD2 TRBJ2-2 TRBV7-9 - CASSFILGLADTGELFF TGTGCCAGCAGCTTTATATTGGGGCTAGCGGACACCGGGGAGCTGTTTTTT
TRBD1 TRBJ1-5 TRBV19 few CASTGQGHTNSNQPQHF TGTGCCAGTACGGGACAGGGCCATACCAATAGCAATCAGCCCCAGCATTTT
- TRBJ2-2 TRBV6-2/TRBV6-3 many CASSERAGNTGELFF TGTGCCAGCAGTGAAAGGGCGGGAAACACCGGGGAGCTGTTTTTT
TRBD1 TRBJ1-5 TRBV20-1 - CSARDHTWGQENNSNQPQHF TGCAGTGCTAGAGACCACACGTGGGGACAGGAAAATAATAGCAATCAGCCCCAGCATTTT
- TRBJ2-7 TRBV10-2 - CASSPKIPGTTSYEQYF TGCGCCAGCAGTCCTAAAATACCCGGGACCACCTCCTACGAGCAGTACTTC
- TRBJ2-7 TRBV6-1 few CASSDRQARDGTYEQYF TGTGCCAGCAGTGACCGTCAGGCCAGGGATGGAACCTACGAGCAGTACTTC
TRBD2 TRBJ2-3 TRBV5-1 many CASSSPLLAGSTDTQYF TGCGCCAGCAGCTCCCCTTTACTAGCGGGAAGCACAGATACGCAGTATTTT
TRBD1 TRBJ1-1 TRBV6-5 many CASSWNPGAGGGTEAFF TGTGCCAGCAGTTGGAATCCTGGGGCAGGGGGAGGCACTGAAGCTTTCTTT
TRBD1 TRBJ1-1 TRBV12-3/TRBV12-4 many CASSRGGGTEAFF TGTGCCAGCAGCCGAGGGGGCGGCACTGAAGCTTTCTTT
- TRBJ2-5 TRBV7-8 many CASIFYFLGQPEETQYF TGTGCCAGCATCTTCTACTTTCTCGGGCAACCAGAGGAGACCCAGTACTTC
- TRBJ2-5 TRBV30 many CAWNPSARVQETQYF TGTGCCTGGAACCCTTCGGCCAGGGTCCAAGAGACCCAGTACTTC
- TRBJ2-2 TRBV6-1 - CASSAGLTGELFF TGTGCCAGCAGTGCAGGGTTAACCGGGGAGCTGTTTTTT
- TRBJ2-5 TRBV6-1 many CASGRTVPRGYQETQYF TGTGCCAGCGGGCGGACGGTGCCACGGGGCTACCAAGAGACCCAGTACTTC
- TRBJ1-5 TRBV5-6 many CASQAADQPQHF TGTGCCAGCCAAGCGGCGGATCAGCCCCAGCATTTT
TRBD1 TRBJ1-2 TRBV2 many CASSGDGTGATSEADGYTF TGTGCCAGCAGCGGGGATGGGACAGGGGCAACCTCCGAGGCCGATGGCTACACCTTC
- TRBJ2-5 TRBV4-1 many CASSQGSPEISGKETQYF TGCGCCAGCAGCCAAGGGTCACCGGAAATTAGCGGAAAAGAGACCCAGTACTTC
TRBD1 TRBJ1-5 TRBV10-2 many CASFLYRGSNQPQHF TGCGCCAGCTTCCTATACAGGGGTAGCAATCAGCCCCAGCATTTT
- TRBJ2-2 TRBV6-9 many CASSWLTRDTGELFF TGTGCCAGCAGTTGGCTAACGCGGGACACCGGGGAGCTGTTTTTT
TRBD1 TRBJ1-1 TRBV30 - CALAGGNTEAFF TGTGCCCTAGCAGGGGGCAACACTGAAGCTTTCTTT
- TRBJ1-3 TRBV29-1 - CSVEKGRDTIYF TGCAGCGTTGAAAAGGGGAGAGACACCATATATTTT
- TRBJ1-2 TRBV4-1 few CASSQWTLGGYTF TGCGCCAGCAGCCAATGGACATTGGGGGGCTACACCTTC
- TRBJ1-4 TRBV12-3/TRBV12-4 - CASSSTGNSETNEKLFF TGTGCCAGCAGTTCAACAGGGAATTCGGAGACTAATGAAAAACTGTTTTTT
TRBD2 TRBJ2-1 TRBV3-1 once CASSPGGGGLAHNEQFF TGTGCCAGCAGCCCGGGGGGAGGGGGACTAGCCCACAATGAGCAGTTCTTC
TRBD2 TRBJ2-1 TRBV20-1 few CSDTVAGGSSSYNEQFF TGCAGCGATACCGTAGCGGGAGGGTCGAGCTCCTACAATGAGCAGTTCTTC
- TRBJ2-3 TRBV15 few CATSGGDRITDTQYF TGTGCCACCAGCGGGGGGGACAGGATCACAGATACGCAGTATTTT
- TRBJ2-1 TRBV27 many CASSLIRAGGYEQFF TGTGCCAGCAGTTTGATTAGGGCCGGGGGCTATGAGCAGTTCTTC
- TRBJ2-5 TRBV12-3/TRBV12-4 many CASSLDPRGQETQYF TGTGCCAGCAGCCTCGACCCCAGAGGGCAAGAGACCCAGTACTTC
TRBD1 TRBJ1-4 TRBV27 - CASRPGTGGNEKLFF TGTGCCAGCAGGCCCGGGACAGGGGGAAATGAAAAACTGTTTTTT
TRBD2 TRBJ2-1 TRBV7-9 many CASSSTLAGGSYNEQFF TGTGCCAGCAGCTCGACCCTAGCGGGCGGGTCCTACAATGAGCAGTTCTTC
TRBD1 TRBJ2-5 TRBV20-1 - CSARRSGTGFFETQYF TGCAGTGCTAGGAGGTCAGGGACAGGGTTCTTTGAGACCCAGTACTTC
TRBD2 TRBJ2-7 TRBV12-3/TRBV12-4 few CASNLRTSGMAGEQYF TGTGCCAGCAACCTCAGGACTAGCGGGATGGCGGGCGAGCAGTACTTC
- TRBJ1-5 TRBV3-1 - CASSQALSNQPQHF TGTGCCAGCAGCCAAGCGCTTAGCAATCAGCCCCAGCATTTT
TRBD1 TRBJ1-1 TRBV10-3 many CATLKPGQGIGPSIMNTEAFF TGTGCCACACTTAAGCCGGGACAGGGAATCGGCCCGTCAATCATGAACACTGAAGCTTTCTTT
TRBD2 TRBJ2-5 TRBV20-1 many CSARAREAQETQYF TGCAGTGCTAGAGCGCGGGAGGCCCAAGAGACCCAGTACTTC
TRBD2 TRBJ2-1 TRBV6-1 many CASSVSGNNEQFF TGTGCCAGCAGTGTTAGCGGGAACAATGAGCAGTTCTTC
- TRBJ2-7 TRBV29-1 few CSVGGLTGPYEQYF TGCAGCGTTGGGGGTCTAACAGGACCCTACGAGCAGTACTTC
TRBD1 TRBJ1-1 TRBV12-3/TRBV12-4 - CASSSGTGRGTEAFF TGTGCCAGCAGCTCCGGGACAGGGAGGGGGACTGAAGCTTTCTTT
TRBD1 TRBJ1-1 TRBV6-1 many CASSEPTGGLNTEAFF TGTGCCAGCAGTGAACCCACAGGGGGATTGAACACTGAAGCTTTCTTT
TRBD1 TRBJ2-3 TRBV4-1 - CASSQDGTGEADTQYF TGCGCCAGCAGCCAAGATGGCACAGGGGAAGCAGATACGCAGTATTTT
- TRBJ2-5 TRBV12-3/TRBV12-4 many CASTIQGGETQYF TGTGCCAGCACTATACAGGGCGGGGAGACCCAGTACTTC
- TRBJ1-2 TRBV6-2/TRBV6-3 - CASSYQGRWGYTF TGTGCCAGCAGTTATCAGGGGCGTTGGGGCTACACCTTC
TRBD2 TRBJ2-1 TRBV9 - CASSVEISGSHNEQFF TGTGCCAGCAGCGTAGAAATAAGCGGGAGTCATAATGAGCAGTTCTTC
TRBD2 TRBJ2-3 TRBV14 many CASSQAPGLAYIDTQYF TGTGCCAGCAGCCAGGCGCCGGGACTAGCATACATAGATACGCAGTATTTT
- TRBJ2-3 TRBV18 few CASSPNVIPPVGTDTQYF TGTGCCAGCTCACCAAACGTAATACCCCCAGTCGGAACAGATACGCAGTATTTT
TRBD2 TRBJ2-4 TRBV5-1 many CASSLAPTSGIAKNIQYF TGCGCCAGCAGCTTGGCCCCGACTAGCGGTATAGCCAAAAACATTCAGTACTTC
- TRBJ2-7 TRBV7-2 - CASSFPRGGSWNEQYF TGTGCCAGCAGCTTTCCCAGGGGCGGGAGTTGGAACGAGCAGTACTTC
TRBD2 TRBJ2-1 TRBV5-1 few CASRLSGTRTYNEQFF TGCGCCAGCCGACTCTCCGGGACTAGAACCTACAATGAGCAGTTCTTC
- TRBJ2-7 TRBV12-3/TRBV12-4 many CASSFRTYEQYF TGTGCCAGCAGTTTTAGGACCTACGAGCAGTACTTC
- TRBJ2-1 TRBV19 - CATRDLLYNEQFF TGTGCCACGCGGGACTTACTCTACAATGAGCAGTTCTTC
TRBD2 TRBJ2-2 TRBV2 many CASSEAESSGRAVFSSGELFF TGTGCCAGCAGTGAAGCGGAGTCTAGCGGGAGGGCCGTATTCTCATCCGGGGAGCTGTTTTTT
- TRBJ2-4 TRBV11-3 few CASSLVQLAKNIQYF TGTGCCAGCAGCTTAGTACAGCTAGCCAAAAACATTCAGTACTTC
TRBD2 TRBJ2-1 TRBV6-2/TRBV6-3 - CASSTGTRSNEQFF TGTGCCAGCAGTACCGGGACTAGAAGCAATGAGCAGTTCTTC